This T cell receptor (beta chain) was observed in a study of cytomegalovirus exposure and HLA in healthy donors. To note about this clone: Its antigen is unknown.

The CDR3 consists of 14 residues. The J segment lost 2 bases and the V segment lost 2 bases, leaving 0 bases of the junction unmatched. Germline V gives CDR1 LGHNA, CDR2 YSLEER. Study-wide points: An analysis done earlier found most TCR beta V segments productive about 87% or about 30% of the time. Equally common other TCR beta chains were less clonally expanded than HLA-associated ones, a later analysis found. Most TCR sequences were rare, but some public TCRs occurred in many donors.

Use of 60 Vbeta and 13 Jbeta primers characterized the PCR. The table came from immunoSEQ multiplex PCR; TCRdb's copy has only in-frame clones and leaves some out. The repertoire holds roughly 100,000 clones, with approximately 82% as singletons. The chain is built from TRBV4-3 and TRBJ1-5; 7 bases match TRBD1. The TCR sequence derives from a man in his forties or fifties in good health and CMV-seronegative. The sequencing input was PBMCs. CDR3 bases: TGCGCCAGCAGCCAAACAGGGGGCAATCAGCCCCAGCATTTT. This sequence encodes CASSQTGGNQPQHF.